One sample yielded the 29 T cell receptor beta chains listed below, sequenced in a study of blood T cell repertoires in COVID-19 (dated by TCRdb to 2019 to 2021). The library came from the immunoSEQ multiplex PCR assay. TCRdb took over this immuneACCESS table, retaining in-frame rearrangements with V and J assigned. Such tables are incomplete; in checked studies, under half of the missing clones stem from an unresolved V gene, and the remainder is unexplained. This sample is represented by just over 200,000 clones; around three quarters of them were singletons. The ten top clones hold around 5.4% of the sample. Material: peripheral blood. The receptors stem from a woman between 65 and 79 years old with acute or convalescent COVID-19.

As DNA, the CDR3 is TGTGCCAGCCAACAGGGACCAAGTGTTTGGGATACGCAGTATTTT. It translates to CASQQGPSVWDTQYF. This rearrangement joins TRBV28 to TRBJ2-3; tentative D call: TRBD1 (6 bases). Germline CDR1 MDHEN, CDR2 SYDVKM. V gave up 8 bases and J gave up 6 bases, with 21 bases separating them. The CDR3 sequence is 15 residues long.

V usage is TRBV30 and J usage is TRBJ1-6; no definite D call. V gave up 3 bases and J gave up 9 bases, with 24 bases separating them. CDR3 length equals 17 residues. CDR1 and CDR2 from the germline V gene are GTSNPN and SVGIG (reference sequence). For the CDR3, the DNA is TGTGCCTGGAGCCTAACCCCGGCGGGGAGGTCGGCTTCACCCCTCCACTTT. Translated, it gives CAWSLTPAGRSASPLHF.

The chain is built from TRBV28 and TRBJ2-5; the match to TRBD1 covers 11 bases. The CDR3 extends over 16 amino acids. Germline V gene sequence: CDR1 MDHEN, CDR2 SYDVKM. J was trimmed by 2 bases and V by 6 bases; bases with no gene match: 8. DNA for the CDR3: TGTGCCAGCAGATCTGGACAGGGGGCTCCACAAGAGACCCAGTACTTC. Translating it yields CASRSGQGAPQETQYF.

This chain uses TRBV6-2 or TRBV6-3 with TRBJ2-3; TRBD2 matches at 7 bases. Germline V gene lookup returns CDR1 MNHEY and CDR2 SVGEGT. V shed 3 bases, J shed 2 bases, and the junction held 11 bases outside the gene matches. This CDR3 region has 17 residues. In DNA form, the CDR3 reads TGTGCCAGCAGTTATCGGCGGGAGACGGCCTCCACAGATACGCAGTATTTT. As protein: CASSYRRETASTDTQYF.

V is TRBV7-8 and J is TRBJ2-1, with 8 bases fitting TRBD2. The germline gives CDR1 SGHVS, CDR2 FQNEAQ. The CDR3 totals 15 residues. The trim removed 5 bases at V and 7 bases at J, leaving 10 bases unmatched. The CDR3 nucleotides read TGTGCCAGCAGCCCACAGAGCGGGAGATTTAATGAGCAGTTCTTC. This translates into CASSPQSGRFNEQFF.

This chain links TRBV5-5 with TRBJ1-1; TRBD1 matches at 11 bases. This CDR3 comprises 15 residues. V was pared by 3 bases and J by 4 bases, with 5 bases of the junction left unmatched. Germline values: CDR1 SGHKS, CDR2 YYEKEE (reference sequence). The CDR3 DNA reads TGTGCCAGCAGCTGGACAGGGGGCGGGAGCACTGAAGCTTTCTTT. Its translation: CASSWTGGGSTEAFF.

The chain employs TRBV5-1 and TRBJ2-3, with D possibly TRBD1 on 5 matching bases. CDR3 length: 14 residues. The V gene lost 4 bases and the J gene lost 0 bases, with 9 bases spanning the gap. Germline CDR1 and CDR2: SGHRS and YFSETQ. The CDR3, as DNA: TGCGCCAGCAGCCCAGGGTTAAGCACAGATACGCAGTATTTT. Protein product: CASSPGLSTDTQYF.

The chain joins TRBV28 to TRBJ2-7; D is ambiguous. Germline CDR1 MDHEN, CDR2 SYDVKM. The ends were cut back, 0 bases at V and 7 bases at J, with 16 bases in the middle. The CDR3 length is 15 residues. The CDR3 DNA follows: TGTGCCAGCAGTTTATGGCAGTCCCCTTCCCCTGAGCAGTACTTC. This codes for CASSLWQSPSPEQYF.

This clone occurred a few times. CDR3 residues: CASSLDGTSGDEQFF. DNA of the CDR3: TGTGCCAGCAGCTTGGACGGGACTAGCGGTGATGAGCAGTTCTTC. This sequence joins TRBV7-7 and TRBJ2-1; 11 bases match TRBD2. This CDR3 comprises 15 residues. V dropped 3 bases and J dropped 8; count of bases not matched to a gene: 6. Germline lookup yields CDR1 SSHAT and CDR2 FNYEAQ (reference sequence).

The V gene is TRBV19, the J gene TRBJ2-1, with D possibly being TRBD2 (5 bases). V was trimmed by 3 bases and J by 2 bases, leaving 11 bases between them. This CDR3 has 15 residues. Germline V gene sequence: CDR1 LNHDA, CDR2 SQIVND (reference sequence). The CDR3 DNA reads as TGTGCCAGTAGTATTTTATACGGGGCCTACAATGAGCAGTTCTTC. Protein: CASSILYGAYNEQFF.

CDR3 bases: TGTGCCAGCAGTGTGATAGCGGGGCAAGAGACCCAGTACTTC. This encodes CASSVIAGQETQYF. The chain recombines TRBV2 with TRBJ2-5, with 8 bases that match TRBD2. Trimming removed 4 bases from V and 2 bases from J; junction bases left unmatched: 3. The CDR3 extends over 14 amino acids. Germline lookup yields CDR1 SNHLY and CDR2 FYNNEI. The full variable domain, rest sourced from reference TRBV2 and TRBJ2-5, is EPEVTQTPSHQVTQMGQEVILRCVPISNHLYFYWYRQILGQKVEFLVSFYNNEISEKSEIFDDQFSVERPDGSNFTLKIRSTKLEDSAMYFCASSVIAGQETQYFGPGTRLLVL.

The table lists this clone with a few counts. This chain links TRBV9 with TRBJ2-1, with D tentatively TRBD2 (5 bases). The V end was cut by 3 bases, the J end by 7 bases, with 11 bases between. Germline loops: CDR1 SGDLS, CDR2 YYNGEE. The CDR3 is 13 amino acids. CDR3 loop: CASSEGSLNEQFF. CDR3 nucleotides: TGTGCCAGCAGCGAAGGGAGCTTAAATGAGCAGTTCTTC.

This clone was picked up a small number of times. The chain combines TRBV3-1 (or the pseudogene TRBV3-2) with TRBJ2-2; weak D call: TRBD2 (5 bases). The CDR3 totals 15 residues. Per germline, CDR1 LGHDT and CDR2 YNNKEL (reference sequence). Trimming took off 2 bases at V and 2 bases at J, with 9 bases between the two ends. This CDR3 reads CASSQPGLNTGELFF. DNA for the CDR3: TGTGCCAGCAGCCAACCCGGACTCAACACCGGGGAGCTGTTTTTT.

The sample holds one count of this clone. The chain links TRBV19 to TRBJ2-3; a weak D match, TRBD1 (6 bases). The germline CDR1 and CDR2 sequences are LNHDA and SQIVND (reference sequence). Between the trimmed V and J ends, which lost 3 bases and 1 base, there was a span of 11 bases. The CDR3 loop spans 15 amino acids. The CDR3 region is CASSIRSGGTDTQYF. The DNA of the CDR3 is TGTGCCAGTAGTATTCGGTCAGGGGGCACAGATACGCAGTATTTT. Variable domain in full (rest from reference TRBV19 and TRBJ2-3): DGGITQSPKYLFRKEGQNVTLSCEQNLNHDAMYWYRQDPGQGLRLIYYSQIVNDFQKGDIAEGYSVSREKKESFPLTVTSAQKNPTAFYLCASSIRSGGTDTQYFGPGTRLTVL.

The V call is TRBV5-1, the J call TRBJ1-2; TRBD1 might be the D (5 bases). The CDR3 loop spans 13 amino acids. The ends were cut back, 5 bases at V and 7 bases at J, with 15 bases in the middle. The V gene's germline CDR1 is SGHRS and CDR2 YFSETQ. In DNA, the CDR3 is TGCGCCAGCAGGGACGGACATAACGCTGGCTACACCTTC. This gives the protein CASRDGHNAGYTF.

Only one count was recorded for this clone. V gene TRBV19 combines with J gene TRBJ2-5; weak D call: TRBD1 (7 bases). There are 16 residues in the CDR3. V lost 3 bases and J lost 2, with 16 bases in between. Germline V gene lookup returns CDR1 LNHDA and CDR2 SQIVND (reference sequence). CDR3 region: CASSIFRPGGQETQYF. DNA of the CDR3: TGTGCCAGTAGTATTTTCCGGCCAGGGGGGCAAGAGACCCAGTACTTC.

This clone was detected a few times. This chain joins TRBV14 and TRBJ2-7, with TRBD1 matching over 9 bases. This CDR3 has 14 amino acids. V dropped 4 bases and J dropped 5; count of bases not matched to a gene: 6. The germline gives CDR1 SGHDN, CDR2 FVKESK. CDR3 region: CASSLGTGWHEQYF. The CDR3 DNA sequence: TGTGCCAGCAGCCTCGGGACAGGGTGGCACGAGCAGTACTTC.

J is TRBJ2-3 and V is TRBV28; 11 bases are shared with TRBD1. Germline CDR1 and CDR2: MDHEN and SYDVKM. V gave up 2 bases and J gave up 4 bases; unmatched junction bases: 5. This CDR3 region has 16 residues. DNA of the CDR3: TGTGCCAGCAGTTTACGGGACAGGGGGAGAGCAGATACGCAGTATTTT. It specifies CASSLRDRGRADTQYF.

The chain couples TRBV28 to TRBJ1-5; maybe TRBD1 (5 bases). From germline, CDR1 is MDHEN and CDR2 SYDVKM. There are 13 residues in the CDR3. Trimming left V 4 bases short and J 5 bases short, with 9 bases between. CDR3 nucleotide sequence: TGTGCCAGCAGTTCAGACAGTTATCAGCCCCAGCATTTT. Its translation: CASSSDSYQPQHF.

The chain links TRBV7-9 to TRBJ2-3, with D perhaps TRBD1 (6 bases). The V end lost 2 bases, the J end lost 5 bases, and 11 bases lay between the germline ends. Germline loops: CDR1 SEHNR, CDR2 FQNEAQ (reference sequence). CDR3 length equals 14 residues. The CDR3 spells CASSLPLQGDTQYF. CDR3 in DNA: TGTGCCAGCAGCTTACCCTTACAGGGAGATACGCAGTATTTT.

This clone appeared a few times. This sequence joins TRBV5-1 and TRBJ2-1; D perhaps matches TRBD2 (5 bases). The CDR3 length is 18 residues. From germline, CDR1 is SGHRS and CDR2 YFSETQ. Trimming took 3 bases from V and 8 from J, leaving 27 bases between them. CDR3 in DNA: TGCGCCAGCAGCTACGCCGGGTCTCGCGTCAATGGGCGGGATGAGCAGTTCTTC. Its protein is CASSYAGSRVNGRDEQFF.

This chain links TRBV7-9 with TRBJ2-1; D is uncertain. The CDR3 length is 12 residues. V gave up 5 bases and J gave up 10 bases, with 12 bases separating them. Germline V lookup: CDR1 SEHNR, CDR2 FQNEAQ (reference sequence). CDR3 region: CASSLNNQEQFF. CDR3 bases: TGTGCCAGCAGCCTTAACAACCAGGAGCAGTTCTTC.

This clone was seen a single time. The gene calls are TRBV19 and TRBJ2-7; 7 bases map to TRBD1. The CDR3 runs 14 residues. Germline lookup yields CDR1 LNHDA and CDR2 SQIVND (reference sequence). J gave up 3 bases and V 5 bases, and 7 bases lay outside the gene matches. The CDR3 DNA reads TGTGCCAGTAGTCTGAGAGGGGGCGTCTACGAGCAGTACTTC. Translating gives CASSLRGGVYEQYF.

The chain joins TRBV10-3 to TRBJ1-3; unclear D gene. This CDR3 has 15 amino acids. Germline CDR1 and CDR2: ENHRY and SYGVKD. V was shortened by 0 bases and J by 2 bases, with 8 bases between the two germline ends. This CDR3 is CAISESGRPGNTIYF. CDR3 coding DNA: TGTGCCATCAGTGAGTCGGGCAGACCTGGAAACACCATATATTTT.

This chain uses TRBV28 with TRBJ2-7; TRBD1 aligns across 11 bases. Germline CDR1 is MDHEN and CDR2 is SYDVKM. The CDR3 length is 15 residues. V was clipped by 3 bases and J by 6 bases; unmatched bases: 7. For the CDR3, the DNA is TGTGCCAGCAGTTTCTCACCCGGGACAGGGGGCGAGCAGTACTTC. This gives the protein CASSFSPGTGGEQYF. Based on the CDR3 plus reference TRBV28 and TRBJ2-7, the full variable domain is DVKVTQSSRYLVKRTGEKVFLECVQDMDHENMFWYRQDPGLGLRLIYFSYDVKMKEKGDIPEGYSVSREKKERFSLILESASTNQTSMYLCASSFSPGTGGEQYFGPGTRLTVT.

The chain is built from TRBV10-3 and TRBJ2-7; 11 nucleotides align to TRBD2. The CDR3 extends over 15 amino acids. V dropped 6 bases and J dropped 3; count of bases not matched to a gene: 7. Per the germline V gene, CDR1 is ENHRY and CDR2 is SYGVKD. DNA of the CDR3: TGTGCCATCAGAGGGACTAGCGGAACCTACTACGAGCAGTACTTC. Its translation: CAIRGTSGTYYEQYF.

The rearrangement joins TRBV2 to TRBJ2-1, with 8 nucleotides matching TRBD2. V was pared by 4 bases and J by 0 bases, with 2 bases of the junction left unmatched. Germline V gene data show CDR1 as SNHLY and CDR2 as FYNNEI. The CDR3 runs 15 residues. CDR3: CASSGAGVSYNEQFF. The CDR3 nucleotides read TGTGCCAGCAGTGGAGCGGGAGTCTCCTACAATGAGCAGTTCTTC.

This CDR3 reads CASSEIDNEQFF. DNA for the CDR3: TGTGCCAGCAGTGAAATCGACAATGAGCAGTTCTTC. The gene calls are TRBV2 and TRBJ2-1; no clear D gene. CDR1 is SNHLY and CDR2 is FYNNEI in the germline V gene. Trimming shortened V by 2 bases and J by 5 bases, and 4 bases separated the two germline ends. This CDR3 is built from 12 residues.

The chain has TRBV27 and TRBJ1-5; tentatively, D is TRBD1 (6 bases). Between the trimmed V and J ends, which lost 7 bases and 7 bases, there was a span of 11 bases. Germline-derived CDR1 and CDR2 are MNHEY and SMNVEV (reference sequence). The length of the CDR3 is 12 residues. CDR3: CASKTGGQPQHF. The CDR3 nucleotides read TGTGCCAGCAAGACGGGGGGCCAGCCCCAGCATTTT.